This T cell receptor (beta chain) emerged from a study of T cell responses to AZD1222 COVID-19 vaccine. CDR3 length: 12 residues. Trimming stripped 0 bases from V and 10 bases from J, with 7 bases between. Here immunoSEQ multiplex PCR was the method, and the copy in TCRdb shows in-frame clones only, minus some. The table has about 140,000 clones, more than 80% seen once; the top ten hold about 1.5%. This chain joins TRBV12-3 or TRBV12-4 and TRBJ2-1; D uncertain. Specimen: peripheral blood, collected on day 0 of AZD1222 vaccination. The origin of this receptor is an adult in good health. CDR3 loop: CASSLARVEQFF. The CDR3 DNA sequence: TGTGCCAGCAGTTTAGCTAGAGTCGAGCAGTTCTTC.